Each of the 26 T cell receptor beta chains below was sequenced from the same sample in a study of blood T cells in healthy people across ages. A second PCR of about 7 to 12 cycles used a sample-barcoded 5' primer and a J-beta primer mix. TCRdb used MiXCR to reprocess the 5' RACE reads, holding one entry per CDR3 protein. The data hold about 1.5 million distinct CDR3 sequences, with 40% to 45% observed a single time. The sequencing input was blood. These receptor sequences come from a young woman in good health.

This chain links TRBV3-1 with TRBJ1-5; 8 bases align to TRBD1. This CDR3 comprises 15 residues. Trimming at V came to 7 bases and at J to 1 base, leaving 6 bases not matched to a gene. The germline V gene has CDR1 LGHDT and CDR2 YNNKEL (reference sequence). The CDR3 sequence: CASISQGESNQPQHF. The DNA of the CDR3 is TGTGCCAGCATCTCACAGGGGGAAAGCAATCAGCCCCAGCATTTT.

As DNA, the CDR3 is TGTGCCAGCAAGCGACAGGGGCCCACTGAAGCTTTCTTT. It translates to CASKRQGPTEAFF. The chain combines TRBV27 with TRBJ1-1; 8 bases are shared with TRBD1. The CDR3 is made up of 13 amino acids. The J segment lost 4 bases and the V segment lost 7 bases, leaving 5 bases of the junction unmatched. Germline V gene sequence: CDR1 MNHEY, CDR2 SMNVEV (reference sequence).

This clonotype appeared a few times. Here the CDR3 DNA reads TGCAGTGCTCAAGATCGTGGCAGCTGGACAGATACGCAGTATTTT. This encodes CSAQDRGSWTDTQYF. V gene TRBV20-1 combines with J gene TRBJ2-3; D unresolved. The germline V gene has CDR1 DFQATT and CDR2 SNEGSKA (reference sequence). V was pared by 5 bases and J by 3 bases, with 18 bases between. This CDR3 has 15 residues.

This chain uses TRBV4-3 with TRBJ1-6; D is undetermined. There are 16 residues in the CDR3. Germline V gene sequence: CDR1 LGHNA, CDR2 YSLEER. Trimming shortened V by 0 bases and J by 3 bases, and 9 bases separated the two germline ends. CDR3 protein: CASSQDWHSYNSPLHF. The CDR3 DNA is TGCGCCAGCAGCCAAGACTGGCACAGCTATAATTCACCCCTCCACTTT.

The chain employs TRBV7-9 and TRBJ1-4; weak D call: TRBD1 (5 bases). Trimming stripped 5 bases from V and 4 bases from J, with 11 bases between. The length of the CDR3 is 14 residues. Germline V gene lookup returns CDR1 SEHNR and CDR2 FQNEAQ (reference sequence). In nucleotides, the CDR3 is TGTGCCAGCAGCCCGGGACGGGATAATGAAAAACTGTTTTTT. Residues: CASSPGRDNEKLFF.

This sequence joins TRBV4-1 and TRBJ2-3; 8 nucleotides align to TRBD2. J lost 6 bases, V lost 5 bases, and 10 bases had no gene match. In germline, CDR1 is MGHRA, CDR2 YSYEKL. The CDR3 loop spans 15 amino acids. CDR3 sequence (DNA): TGCGCCAGCAGCAAAGTGGGACTAGATACCGATACGCAGTATTTT. Translating gives CASSKVGLDTDTQYF.

This clonotype has a handful of counts. V is TRBV27 and J is TRBJ1-1; D remains ambiguous. V was trimmed by 6 bases and J by 0 bases, leaving 23 bases between them. The length of the CDR3 is 18 residues. Germline CDR1 MNHEY, CDR2 SMNVEV (reference sequence). CDR3 bases: TGTGCCAGCAGGACCCCGACTCCGGCCGGGCTAATGAACACTGAAGCTTTCTTT. Translation: CASRTPTPAGLMNTEAFF.

This clonotype was observed a few times. Compared with germline, one end of the junction differs, possibly owing to a read error. V and J are TRBV12-3 or TRBV12-4 and TRBJ2-4, with D perhaps matching TRBD1 (6 bases). The CDR3 is 14 amino acids. CDR3 sequence reads: CASSWGQAKNIQYF. CDR3 DNA sequence: TGTGCCAGTAGTTGGGGGCAAGCCAAAAACATTCAGTACTTC.

This clonotype was seen more than once but under ten times. One junction end disagrees with the germline gene, perhaps due to a read error. The chain links TRBV11-2 to TRBJ2-7; TRBD2 is a possible D gene (6 bases). CDR1 and CDR2 from the germline V gene are SGHAT and FQNNGV. The CDR3 has 13 amino acids. CDR3 coding DNA: TGTACCAGCAGCTTAGGAGGGTCCTACGAGCAGTACTTC. It encodes CTSSLGGSYEQYF. Using reference TRBV11-2 and TRBJ2-7 for the parts outside the CDR3, the full variable domain is EAGVAQSPRYKIIEKRQSVAFWCNPISGHATLYWYQQILGQGPKLLIQFQNNGVVDDSQLPKDRFSAERLKGVDSTLKIQPAKLEDSAVYLCTSSLGGSYEQYFGPGTRLTVT.

The chain links TRBV27 to TRBJ1-6, with unresolved D. This CDR3 is 13 amino acids long. Trimming left V 5 bases short and J 6 bases short, with 8 bases between. The germline V gene has CDR1 MNHEY and CDR2 SMNVEV (reference sequence). The CDR3 nucleotides read TGTGCCAGCAGTCCTCGCCCTAATTCACCCCTCCACTTT. Translation gives CASSPRPNSPLHF.

The chain has TRBV25-1 and TRBJ1-5; 7 bases agree with TRBD1. The CDR3 covers 13 residues. Germline V gene data show CDR1 as MGHDK and CDR2 as SYGVNS. Trimming took 6 bases from V and 7 from J; bases not matched to a gene: 6. CDR3 DNA: TGTGCCAGCAGCGGACAGGAACCCCAGCCCCAGCATTTT. Translated: CASSGQEPQPQHF.

V is TRBV20-1 and J is TRBJ1-2; 10 bases line up with TRBD1. The CDR3 runs 14 residues. Germline CDR1 DFQATT, CDR2 SNEGSKA (reference sequence). Trimming took 8 bases from V and 3 from J; bases not matched to a gene: 9. The CDR3 DNA is TGCAGTTCATTCTCGGGACAGGGGTACTATGGCTACACCTTC. As protein: CSSFSGQGYYGYTF.

V gene TRBV7-2 combines with J gene TRBJ2-5; D might be TRBD2 (6 bases). The CDR3 is made up of 16 amino acids. V was cut by 1 base and J by 4 bases, with 16 bases left in between. CDR1 is SGHTA and CDR2 is FQGNSA in the germline V gene. The CDR3 DNA reads TGTGCCAGCAGCTTAGTGGCCGGGAGAGGTCGAGAGACCCAGTACTTC. It codes for CASSLVAGRGRETQYF. Filled out from reference TRBV7-2 and TRBJ2-5, the complete variable domain reads GAGVSQSPSNKVTEKGKDVELRCDPISGHTALYWYRQSLGQGLEFLIYFQGNSAPDKSGLPSDRFSAERTGGSVSTLTIQRTQQEDSAVYLCASSLVAGRGRETQYFGPGTRLLVL.

This clonotype was seen a few times. The J gene is TRBJ1-2, the V gene TRBV7-8; TRBD1 aligns across 9 bases. The trim removed 0 bases at V and 2 bases at J, leaving 4 bases unmatched. This CDR3 has 16 amino acids. CDR1 SGHVS and CDR2 FQNEAQ come from the germline V gene. The CDR3 DNA sequence: TGTGCCAGCAGCTTAGCCCGGACAGGGGCCAACTATGGCTACACCTTC. Its translation: CASSLARTGANYGYTF.

This chain links TRBV9 with TRBJ2-1; 9 bases align to TRBD2. V was pared by 5 bases and J by 7 bases, with 4 bases of the junction left unmatched. Germline-derived CDR1 and CDR2 are SGDLS and YYNGEE. This CDR3 has 13 amino acids. CDR3 region: CASRAGGGNEQFF. CDR3 nucleotides: TGTGCCAGCAGAGCGGGGGGAGGGAATGAGCAGTTCTTC.

There are a few counts of this clonotype. The chain employs TRBV5-1 and TRBJ2-1; D is unclear. The V end was cut by 0 bases, the J end by 2 bases, with 9 bases between. The CDR3 spans 15 residues. Germline CDR1 is SGHRS and CDR2 is YFSETQ. The CDR3 reads CASSLEAVTYNEQFF. The CDR3 DNA follows: TGCGCCAGCAGCTTGGAGGCGGTTACCTACAATGAGCAGTTCTTC.

The V and J genes are TRBV12-3 or TRBV12-4 and TRBJ2-7; D is unresolved. The CDR3 contains 13 residues. V lost 2 bases to trimming and J lost 2 bases, with 7 bases between them. For the CDR3, the DNA is TGTGCCAGCAGTTTAAGGAACCCCTACGAGCAGTACTTC. Amino acids: CASSLRNPYEQYF.

This clonotype was seen only a few times. The chain links TRBV20-1 to TRBJ1-2; 9 positions agree with TRBD1. The CDR3 consists of 20 residues. Germline CDR1 is DFQATT and CDR2 is SNEGSKA (reference sequence). The junction had 17 bases not matched to a gene; V was cut back by 0 bases and J by 0 bases. CDR3 sequence reads: CSARDLVPDRGTVANYGYTF. The CDR3 DNA reads TGCAGTGCTAGAGATCTTGTTCCGGACAGGGGTACGGTAGCTAACTATGGCTACACCTTC.

The CDR3 nucleotides read TGTGCCAGCAGCCTAGAGACAGGGATCGGAGCTTTCTTT. It translates to CASSLETGIGAFF. This sequence joins TRBV7-9 and TRBJ1-1, with TRBD1 identical over 7 bases. The CDR3 length is 13 residues. CDR1 SEHNR and CDR2 FQNEAQ come from the germline V gene (reference sequence). The V segment lost 5 bases and the J segment 10 bases; nucleotides outside the gene matches: 10.

Note on this clonotype: This may come from a read error, since a much larger clone is one base off. The chain recombines TRBV29-1 with TRBJ2-1; 7 bases fit TRBD1. V shed 5 bases, J shed 2 bases, and the junction held 6 bases outside the gene matches. CDR3 length: 14 residues. CDR1 is SQVTM, CDR2 ANQGSEA, per germline. The CDR3 region is CSVRRDRAYNEQFF. In DNA, the CDR3 is TGCAGCGTTCGCCGGGACAGAGCCTACAATGAGCAGTTCTTC.

The chain recombines TRBV5-4 with TRBJ2-5; 13 positions match TRBD2. Germline loops: CDR1 SGHNT, CDR2 YYREEE (reference sequence). Losses at the gene ends were 1 base for V and 4 bases for J; bases not matched to a gene: 7. This CDR3 is 17 amino acids long. CDR3 residues: CASSLTKLAGGRETQYF. The CDR3 DNA is TGTGCCAGCAGCTTGACCAAACTAGCGGGGGGGCGAGAGACCCAGTACTTC.

The chain employs TRBV4-3 and TRBJ2-1; 12 nucleotides match TRBD2. V was pared by 3 bases and J by 7 bases, with 7 bases of the junction left unmatched. CDR3 length equals 16 residues. The germline CDR1 and CDR2 sequences are LGHNA and YSLEER. The CDR3 region is CASSQMTSGSKNEQFF. Here the CDR3 DNA reads TGCGCCAGCAGCCAGATGACTAGCGGGAGTAAGAATGAGCAGTTCTTC.

This chain links TRBV29-1 with TRBJ1-1, with D perhaps matching TRBD1 (5 bases). The CDR3 covers 15 residues. In germline, CDR1 is SQVTM, CDR2 ANQGSEA. Trimming took 5 bases from V and 1 from J, leaving 17 bases between them. The CDR3 DNA follows: TGCAGCGTTCAACAAACACTTCAGGGGAACACTGAAGCTTTCTTT. It is translated as CSVQQTLQGNTEAFF.

The chain recombines TRBV4-1 with TRBJ1-4, with no clear D. This CDR3 has 15 amino acids. Trimming pared 4 bases from V and 10 bases from J, leaving 19 bases between. Germline values: CDR1 MGHRA, CDR2 YSYEKL. DNA for the CDR3: TGCGCCAGCAGCCGGCCTGGGCCGCGGGCGGGAAAACTGTTTTTT. It yields the protein CASSRPGPRAGKLFF.

This clonotype was seen a few times. The V gene is TRBV20-1, the J gene TRBJ1-2; 7 bases are shared with TRBD1. The V and J ends lost 7 bases and 8 bases, in that order; junction bases with no gene match: 10. Germline V gene sequence: CDR1 DFQATT, CDR2 SNEGSKA (reference sequence). CDR3 size: 12 residues. The CDR3 DNA follows: TGCAGTGTAAAAAGGCCAGGGGGAGGCTACACCTTC. Translating gives CSVKRPGGGYTF.

Concerning this clonotype: One base away lies a much larger clone, so this may be a sequencing read error. The V call is TRBV12-3 or TRBV12-4, the J call TRBJ2-4; the D is unclear. CDR3 length equals 13 residues. Written as DNA, the CDR3 is TGTGCCAGCACCATACCTCACCGGAACAGTCAGTACTTC. This gives the protein CASTIPHRNSQYF.